This is a list of T cell receptor beta chains from one sample in a study of identifying expanded T cells in peripheral blood. Repertoires were generated with immunoSEQ multiplex PCR, while TCRdb's copy carries only in-frame clones and drops some. This table holds some 95,000 clones, roughly 86% found once. The specimen was blood. These receptors all stem from a person aged 18 to 70 in good health. Both conserved end residues are part of each CDR3. Clone size is shown for a subset of rows, as once, few, many or a class of expanded clone.

TRBJ2-7,NA,14,TRBV10-1,CASSESGFPYEQYF
TRBJ1-1,few,12,TRBV7-2,CASSPTQGSAFF
TRBJ2-7,NA,14,TRBV7-2,CASSPPGTGYEQYF
TRBJ2-7,NA,14,TRBV6-5,CASSGTGKGYEQYF
TRBJ2-6,once,18,TRBV2,CATSRWTTSRSGANVLTF
TRBJ1-2,NA,12,TRBV29-1,CSVVDSYYGYTF
TRBJ2-4,NA,20,TRBV30,CAWRNRARSRRDLAKNIQYF
TRBJ2-5,NA,14,TRBV5-6,CASSPGTSQETQYF
TRBJ1-3,NA,18,TRBV15,CATSKGFNSAISGNTIYF
TRBJ2-7,NA,14,TRBV7-9,CASSPRGEGYEQYF
TRBJ2-1,NA,17,TRBV2,CASSESAGAHSYNEQFF
TRBJ1-1,NA,17,TRBV9,CASSAARTGTGGRPTFF
TRBJ1-2,NA,12,TRBV6-5,CATEAVNYGYTF
TRBJ2-5,NA,13,TRBV7-3,CASSRTDGGTQYF
TRBJ2-3,NA,14,TRBV19,CASKITSGSDTQYF
TRBJ1-5,NA,16,TRBV6-5,CASSYFYSGFNQPQHF
TRBJ2-3,NA,12,TRBV29-1,CSVVLGGDTQYF
TRBJ1-3,NA,17,TRBV6-8,CAREQGHKYLSGNTIYF
TRBJ2-1,NA,14,TRBV29-1,CSVELVQGHNEQFF
TRBJ2-7,NA,15,TRBV5-1,CASSPGLLGGDEQYF
TRBJ2-7,NA,15,TRBV4-2,CASSQDTRTAYEQYF
TRBJ1-1,NA,13,TRBV7-2,CASTRGLNTEAFF
TRBJ1-6,NA,15,TRBV30,CAWMPRGSYNSPLHF
TRBJ2-2,NA,12,TRBV2,CASTVSAGELFF
TRBJ2-3,NA,12,TRBV2,CASNWGTDTQYF
TRBJ2-7,once,14,TRBV7-3,CASSPTGLSFEQYF
TRBJ2-3,NA,16,TRBV10-3,CAISESGAGRTDTQYF
TRBJ1-1,once,14,TRBV6-6,CASSFDPRNTEAFF
TRBJ2-3,once,16,TRBV7-2,CASRPGRGSSTDTQYF
TRBJ1-2,NA,16,TRBV9,CASSVAGREINYGYTF
TRBJ1-2,NA,15,TRBV19,CASSLRGTAPYGYTF
TRBJ2-3,NA,15,TRBV9,CASSQGDAHTDTQYF
TRBJ2-1,NA,12,TRBV7-8,CASRRAHNEQFF
TRBJ2-2,NA,11,TRBV7-8,CASSPVGELFF
TRBJ2-7,NA,14,TRBV2,CASSPGRFADEQYF
TRBJ1-1,NA,16,TRBV7-3,CASSPTNQAVGTEAFF
TRBJ1-1,NA,15,TRBV2,CASSEGRAMNTEAFF
TRBJ2-1,NA,14,TRBV6-1,CASSAGQGWDEQFF
TRBJ2-3,NA,18,TRBV7-2,CASSSAVVAGGRLDTQYF
TRBJ1-5,NA,14,TRBV6-6,CASSHRGGNQPQHF
TRBJ2-1,once,12,TRBV7-9,CASSRGGDEQFF
TRBJ2-3,NA,17,TRBV4-3,CASSQDRGTSGGTTQYF
TRBJ2-2,NA,15,TRBV30,CAWSHAGTGIGELFF
TRBJ1-2,NA,17,TRBV7-9,CASSFQGKTGSYYGYTF
TRBJ1-1,NA,12,TRBV30,CAWSKTAPGAFF
TRBJ1-5,NA,14,TRBV6-5,CASSSGQGGQPQHF
TRBJ2-7,once,12,TRBV7-2,CASSSRGYEQYF
TRBJ2-1,NA,15,TRBV19,CASSSRLAGVGEQFF
TRBJ1-2,NA,13,TRBV5-4,CASSSLTDYGYTF
TRBJ2-1,NA,15,TRBV5-1,CASRDSLSSYNEQFF
TRBJ2-5,NA,14,TRBV7-9,CASSLVRAGETQYF
TRBJ2-1,NA,13,TRBV5-1,CASSLGNGNEQFF
TRBJ1-2,NA,12,TRBV18,CASSGGVGGYTF
TRBJ1-2,NA,12,TRBV19,CASSIGDRSYTF